The rows below give T cell receptor beta chains drawn from one sample of a study of blood T cells in healthy people across ages. TCRdb independently ran MiXCR on the 5' RACE reads; one entry per CDR3 protein. The repertoire includes around 670,000 distinct CDR3 sequences, less than 35% of them detected once, and 15% to 17% sits in the top ten. The sequenced sample was blood. Every receptor here comes from an elderly woman in good health. The CDR3 runs from the conserved cysteine through the conserved F or W. A D gene is named only where the DNA matches it firmly. The size of a clone is reported for some rows only, either as once, few or many, or as a class for expanded clones.

cdr3_length: 13
clone_size: few
d_call: .
j_call: TRBJ1-5
v_call: TRBV6-2/TRBV6-3
cdr3_nt: TGTGCCAGCAGTTCGGTGGACGCTCAGCCCCAGCATTTT
cdr3_aa: CASSSVDAQPQHF

cdr3_length: 14
clone_size: .
d_call: TRBD1
j_call: TRBJ2-3
v_call: TRBV20-1
cdr3_nt: TGCAGTGCTCCGCAGGGGGCTAGGACAGATACGCAGTATTTT
cdr3_aa: CSAPQGARTDTQYF

cdr3_length: 16
clone_size: .
d_call: .
j_call: TRBJ1-2
v_call: TRBV3-1
cdr3_nt: TGTGCCAGCAGGCAAGCTGGAGAGGGAGCCTACTATGGCTACACCTTC
cdr3_aa: CASRQAGEGAYYGYTF

cdr3_length: 15
clone_size: few
d_call: .
j_call: TRBJ2-1
v_call: TRBV6-1
cdr3_nt: TGTGCCAGCAGAGCTAGAGGGAGCTCCTACAATGAGCAGTTCTTC
cdr3_aa: CASRARGSSYNEQFF

cdr3_length: 11
clone_size: many
d_call: .
j_call: TRBJ2-5
v_call: TRBV30
cdr3_nt: TGTGCCTGGAGTGTACAGGAGACCCAGTACTTC
cdr3_aa: CAWSVQETQYF

cdr3_length: 15
clone_size: many
d_call: TRBD1
j_call: TRBJ1-2
v_call: TRBV7-9
cdr3_nt: TGTGCCAGCAGCCCGCGAAATCAGGGGGGCTATGGCTACACCTTC
cdr3_aa: CASSPRNQGGYGYTF

cdr3_length: 15
clone_size: .
d_call: .
j_call: TRBJ2-7
v_call: TRBV7-2
cdr3_nt: TGTGCCAGCAGCTCTCACCGGACACGGTCGTACGAGCAGTACTTC
cdr3_aa: CASSSHRTRSYEQYF

cdr3_length: 15
clone_size: .
d_call: .
j_call: TRBJ1-3
v_call: TRBV5-5
cdr3_nt: TGTGCCAGCAGCTTGGAGCACTTCTCTGGAAACACCATATATTTT
cdr3_aa: CASSLEHFSGNTIYF

cdr3_length: 14
clone_size: .
d_call: .
j_call: TRBJ1-1
v_call: TRBV20-1
cdr3_nt: TGCAGTGCTAGCGAAGGACCTATGAACACTGAAGCTTTCTTT
cdr3_aa: CSASEGPMNTEAFF

cdr3_length: 16
clone_size: many
d_call: TRBD2
j_call: TRBJ2-7
v_call: TRBV24-1
cdr3_nt: TGTGCCACCAGTGACGGACTAGCGGGGGGTATCTACGAGCAGTACTTC
cdr3_aa: CATSDGLAGGIYEQYF

cdr3_length: 14
clone_size: many
d_call: .
j_call: TRBJ2-7
v_call: TRBV5-1
cdr3_nt: TGCGCCAGCAGCTGGGGAGGTCCTTACTACGAGCAGTACTTC
cdr3_aa: CASSWGGPYYEQYF

cdr3_length: 16
clone_size: few
d_call: .
j_call: TRBJ2-1
v_call: TRBV3-1
cdr3_nt: TGTGCCAGCAGGTCCCGAATCACATTAGTCGACAATGAGCAGTTCTTC
cdr3_aa: CASRSRITLVDNEQFF

cdr3_length: 14
clone_size: few
d_call: .
j_call: TRBJ1-1
v_call: TRBV18
cdr3_nt: TGTGCCAGCTCACCAGACAGTTCGAACACTGAAGCTTTCTTT
cdr3_aa: CASSPDSSNTEAFF

cdr3_length: 14
clone_size: few
d_call: .
j_call: TRBJ2-7
v_call: TRBV30
cdr3_nt: TGTGCCTGGAGTGTACGGCCCTCCGCCTACGAGCAGTACTTC
cdr3_aa: CAWSVRPSAYEQYF

cdr3_length: 15
clone_size: many
d_call: .
j_call: TRBJ2-3
v_call: TRBV20-1
cdr3_nt: TGCAGTGCACTCCTCTCCGGTAGGGCTACAGATACGCAGTATTTT
cdr3_aa: CSALLSGRATDTQYF

cdr3_length: 19
clone_size: many
d_call: TRBD1
j_call: TRBJ2-7
v_call: TRBV7-8
cdr3_nt: TGTGCCAGCAGCTTAGTATCTGGACAGGGGGCCCTCTTTCTCTACGAGCAGTACTTC
cdr3_aa: CASSLVSGQGALFLYEQYF

cdr3_length: 13
clone_size: .
d_call: .
j_call: TRBJ1-5
v_call: TRBV6-5
cdr3_nt: TGTGCCAGCAGTTACTCGTCTTATCAGCCCCAGCATTTT
cdr3_aa: CASSYSSYQPQHF

cdr3_length: 16
clone_size: many
d_call: .
j_call: TRBJ2-7
v_call: TRBV12-3/TRBV12-4
cdr3_nt: TGTGCCAGCAGTTTACCTCCAGCCGGGGGATCCTACGAGCAGTACTTC
cdr3_aa: CASSLPPAGGSYEQYF

cdr3_length: 15
clone_size: many
d_call: TRBD2
j_call: TRBJ2-7
v_call: TRBV3-1
cdr3_nt: TGTGCCAGCAGCCAAGTAGCGGGGGGTGCCTACGAGCAGTACTTC
cdr3_aa: CASSQVAGGAYEQYF

cdr3_length: 12
clone_size: .
d_call: .
j_call: TRBJ2-5
v_call: TRBV2
cdr3_nt: TGCGCCAGCAAAAGAGGGGCGTGGGAGCAGTACTTC
cdr3_aa: CASKRGAWEQYF

cdr3_length: 17
clone_size: many
d_call: TRBD1
j_call: TRBJ2-7
v_call: TRBV9
cdr3_nt: TGTGCCAGCAGCGTAGGGGCAGTCGGGACAGATACCTACGAGCAGTACTTC
cdr3_aa: CASSVGAVGTDTYEQYF

cdr3_length: 13
clone_size: .
d_call: .
j_call: TRBJ1-2
v_call: TRBV9
cdr3_nt: TGTGCCAGCAGCGTAGACCCCGCAGGGGGCTACACCTTC
cdr3_aa: CASSVDPAGGYTF

cdr3_length: 14
clone_size: many
d_call: .
j_call: TRBJ2-5
v_call: TRBV5-1
cdr3_nt: TGCGCCAGCAGCCCCGATGGATACGGCGAGACCCAGTACTTC
cdr3_aa: CASSPDGYGETQYF

cdr3_length: 16
clone_size: .
d_call: .
j_call: TRBJ1-5
v_call: TRBV29-1
cdr3_nt: TGCAGATACAGGGTGGGGTGGCCGCGGCGTTATCAGCCCCAGCATTTT
cdr3_aa: CRYRVGWPRRYQPQHF

cdr3_length: 14
clone_size: many
d_call: TRBD1
j_call: TRBJ2-5
v_call: TRBV4-3
cdr3_nt: TGCGCCAGCAGCCAAGAGAACAGGGGGGAGACCCAGTACTTC
cdr3_aa: CASSQENRGETQYF

cdr3_length: 16
clone_size: .
d_call: .
j_call: TRBJ2-3
v_call: TRBV5-1
cdr3_nt: TGCGCCAACAGCTTGCCCGAGGGGGATCGTACAGATACGCAGTATTTT
cdr3_aa: CANSLPEGDRTDTQYF

cdr3_length: 15
clone_size: few
d_call: TRBD1
j_call: TRBJ2-3
v_call: TRBV12-3/TRBV12-4
cdr3_nt: TGTGCCAGCAGTTTAGGGCAGGGGGTATCAGATACGCAGTATTTT
cdr3_aa: CASSLGQGVSDTQYF

cdr3_length: 14
clone_size: .
d_call: .
j_call: TRBJ2-3
v_call: TRBV18
cdr3_nt: TGTGCCAGCTCAGTTCAAGGGAGCACAGATACGCAGTATTTT
cdr3_aa: CASSVQGSTDTQYF

cdr3_length: 12
clone_size: .
d_call: .
j_call: TRBJ1-2
v_call: TRBV7-2
cdr3_nt: TGTGCCAGTAGCTTAGAAGGAGGGGACTACACCTTC
cdr3_aa: CASSLEGGDYTF

cdr3_length: 16
clone_size: .
d_call: TRBD1
j_call: TRBJ1-2
v_call: TRBV20-1
cdr3_nt: TGCAGTGCTTCCGGGACAGGGTCGTACGCTAACTATGGCTACACCTTC
cdr3_aa: CSASGTGSYANYGYTF

cdr3_length: 14
clone_size: .
d_call: TRBD1
j_call: TRBJ1-2
v_call: TRBV20-1
cdr3_nt: TGCAGTGCCCCAGGACAGGTCCTTCACTATGGCTACACCTTC
cdr3_aa: CSAPGQVLHYGYTF

cdr3_length: 16
clone_size: many
d_call: .
j_call: TRBJ2-1
v_call: TRBV7-2
cdr3_nt: TGTGCCAGCAGCGAGGGGAGCGGTGGCGCCTACAATGAGCAGTTCTTC
cdr3_aa: CASSEGSGGAYNEQFF

cdr3_length: 15
clone_size: many
d_call: .
j_call: TRBJ1-5
v_call: TRBV7-2
cdr3_nt: TGTGCCAGCAGCTCCCAGGGAGGCAGGGCCCAGCCCCAGCATTTT
cdr3_aa: CASSSQGGRAQPQHF

cdr3_length: 14
clone_size: many
d_call: .
j_call: TRBJ2-3
v_call: TRBV20-1
cdr3_nt: TGCAGTGCCAGCCGCGGCGGTATCACAGATACGCAGTATTTT
cdr3_aa: CSASRGGITDTQYF

cdr3_length: 11
clone_size: many
d_call: .
j_call: TRBJ2-7
v_call: TRBV30
cdr3_nt: TGTGCCTGGACAGGGGCTTACGAGCAGTACTTC
cdr3_aa: CAWTGAYEQYF